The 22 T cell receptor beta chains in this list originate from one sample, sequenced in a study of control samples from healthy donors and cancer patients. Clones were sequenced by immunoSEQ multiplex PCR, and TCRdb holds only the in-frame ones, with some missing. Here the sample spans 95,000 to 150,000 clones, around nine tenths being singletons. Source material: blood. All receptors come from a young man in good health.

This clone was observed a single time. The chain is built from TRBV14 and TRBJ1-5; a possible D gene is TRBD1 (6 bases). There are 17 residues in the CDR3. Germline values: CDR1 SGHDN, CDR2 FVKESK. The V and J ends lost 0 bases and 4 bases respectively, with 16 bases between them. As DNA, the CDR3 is TGTGCCAGCAGCCAAGACGGGCAGGGGTTCGGAAATCAGCCCCAGCATTTT. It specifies CASSQDGQGFGNQPQHF.

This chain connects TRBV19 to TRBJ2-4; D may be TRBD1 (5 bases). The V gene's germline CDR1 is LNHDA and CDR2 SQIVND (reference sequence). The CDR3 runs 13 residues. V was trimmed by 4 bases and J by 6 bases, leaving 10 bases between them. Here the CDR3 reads CASSNQGGNIQYF. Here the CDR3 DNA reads TGTGCCAGTAGTAATCAGGGTGGAAACATTCAGTACTTC.

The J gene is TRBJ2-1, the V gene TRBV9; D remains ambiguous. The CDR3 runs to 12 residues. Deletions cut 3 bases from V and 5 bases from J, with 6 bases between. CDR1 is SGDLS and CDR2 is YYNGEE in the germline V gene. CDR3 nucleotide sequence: TGTGCCAGCAGCGAAGATGACAATGAGCAGTTCTTC. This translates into CASSEDDNEQFF.

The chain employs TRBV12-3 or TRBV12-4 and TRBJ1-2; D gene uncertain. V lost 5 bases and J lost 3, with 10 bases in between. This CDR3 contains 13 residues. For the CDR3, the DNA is TGTGCCAGCAGTCAAGACCGCTACTATGGCTACACCTTC. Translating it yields CASSQDRYYGYTF.

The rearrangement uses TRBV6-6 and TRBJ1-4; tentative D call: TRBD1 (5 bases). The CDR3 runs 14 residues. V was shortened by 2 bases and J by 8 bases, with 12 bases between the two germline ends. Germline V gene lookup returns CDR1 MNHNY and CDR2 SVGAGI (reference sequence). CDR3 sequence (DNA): TGTGCCAGCAGTTACAACCAGGGCGCCGAAAAACTGTTTTTT. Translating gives CASSYNQGAEKLFF.

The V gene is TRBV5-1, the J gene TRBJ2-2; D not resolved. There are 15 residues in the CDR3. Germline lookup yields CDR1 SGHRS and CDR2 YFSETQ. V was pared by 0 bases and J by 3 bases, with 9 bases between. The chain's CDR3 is CASSLDQVDTGELFF. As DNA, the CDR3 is TGCGCCAGCAGCTTGGACCAGGTGGACACCGGGGAGCTGTTTTTT.

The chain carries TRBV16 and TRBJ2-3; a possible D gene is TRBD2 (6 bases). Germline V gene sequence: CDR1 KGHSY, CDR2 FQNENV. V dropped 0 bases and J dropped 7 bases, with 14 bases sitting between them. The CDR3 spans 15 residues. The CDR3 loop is CASSQSATAGNTQYF. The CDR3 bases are TGTGCCAGCAGCCAATCAGCAACGGCGGGGAATACGCAGTATTTT. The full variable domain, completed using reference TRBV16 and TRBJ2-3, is GEEVAQTPKHLVRGEGQKAKLYCAPIKGHSYVFWYQQVLKNEFKFLISFQNENVFDETGMPKERFSAKCLPNSPCSLEIQATKLEDSAVYFCASSQSATAGNTQYFGPGTRLTVL.

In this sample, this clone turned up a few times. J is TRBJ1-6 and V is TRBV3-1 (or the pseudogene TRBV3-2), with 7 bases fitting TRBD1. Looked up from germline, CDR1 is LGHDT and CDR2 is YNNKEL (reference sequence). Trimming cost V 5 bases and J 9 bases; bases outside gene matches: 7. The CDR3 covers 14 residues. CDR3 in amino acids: CASSTDRLGSPLHF. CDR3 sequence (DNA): TGTGCCAGCAGCACGGACAGGCTGGGTTCACCCCTCCACTTT.

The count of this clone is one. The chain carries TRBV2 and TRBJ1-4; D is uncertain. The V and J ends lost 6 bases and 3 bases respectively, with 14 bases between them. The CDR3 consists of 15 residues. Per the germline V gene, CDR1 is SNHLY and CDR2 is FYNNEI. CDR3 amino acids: CASSLGSRPNEKLFF. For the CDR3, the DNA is TGTGCCAGCAGCTTGGGTTCCCGGCCTAATGAAAAACTGTTTTTT.

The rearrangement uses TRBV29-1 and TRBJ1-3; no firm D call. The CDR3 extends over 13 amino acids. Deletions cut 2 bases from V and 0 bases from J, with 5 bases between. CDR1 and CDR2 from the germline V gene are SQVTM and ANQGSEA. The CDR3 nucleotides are TGCAGCGTTGAACAGAGCTCTGGAAACACCATATATTTT. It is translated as CSVEQSSGNTIYF.

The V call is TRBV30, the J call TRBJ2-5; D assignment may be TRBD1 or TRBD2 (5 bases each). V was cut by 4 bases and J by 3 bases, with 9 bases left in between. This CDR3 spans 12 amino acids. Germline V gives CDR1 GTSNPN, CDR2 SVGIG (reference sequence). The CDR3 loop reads CAWTRGEETQYF. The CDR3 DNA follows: TGTGCCTGGACTCGGGGCGAAGAGACCCAGTACTTC.

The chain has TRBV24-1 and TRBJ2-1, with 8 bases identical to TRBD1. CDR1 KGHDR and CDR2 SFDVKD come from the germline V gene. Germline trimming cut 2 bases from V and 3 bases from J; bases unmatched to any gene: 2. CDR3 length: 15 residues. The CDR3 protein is CATSDYRGIYNEQFF. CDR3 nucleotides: TGTGCCACCAGTGATTACAGGGGGATCTACAATGAGCAGTTCTTC.

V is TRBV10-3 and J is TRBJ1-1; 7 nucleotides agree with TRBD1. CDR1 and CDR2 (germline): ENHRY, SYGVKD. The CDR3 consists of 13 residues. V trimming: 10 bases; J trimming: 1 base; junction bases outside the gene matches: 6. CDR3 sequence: CATLQGPNTEAFF. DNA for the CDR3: TGTGCCACATTACAGGGGCCGAACACTGAAGCTTTCTTT.

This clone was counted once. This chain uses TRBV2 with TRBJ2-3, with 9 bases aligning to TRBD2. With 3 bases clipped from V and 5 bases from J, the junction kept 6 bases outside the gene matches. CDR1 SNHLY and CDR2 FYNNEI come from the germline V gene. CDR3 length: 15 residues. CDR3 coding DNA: TGTGCCAGCAGTGACCAGCGGGGGGCGGGAGATACGCAGTATTTT. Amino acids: CASSDQRGAGDTQYF.

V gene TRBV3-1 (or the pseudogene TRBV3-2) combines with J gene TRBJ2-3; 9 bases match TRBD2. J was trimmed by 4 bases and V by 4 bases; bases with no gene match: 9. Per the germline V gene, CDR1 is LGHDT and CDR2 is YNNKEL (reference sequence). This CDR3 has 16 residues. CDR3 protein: CASSRGRTSASDTQYF. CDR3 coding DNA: TGTGCCAGCAGCCGGGGGAGGACTAGCGCTTCAGATACGCAGTATTTT.

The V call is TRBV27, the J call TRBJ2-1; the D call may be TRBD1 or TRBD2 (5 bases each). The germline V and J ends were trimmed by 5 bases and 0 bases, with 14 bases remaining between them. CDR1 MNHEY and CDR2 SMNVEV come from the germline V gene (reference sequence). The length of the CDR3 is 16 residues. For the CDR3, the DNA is TGTGCCAGCAGTGGGGGACCGGTGGGCTCCTACAATGAGCAGTTCTTC. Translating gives CASSGGPVGSYNEQFF.

This chain's CDR3 is CASSSLGSSTDTQYF. CDR3 in DNA: TGTGCCAGCAGCTCACTAGGCTCTAGCACAGATACGCAGTATTTT. This rearrangement joins TRBV7-7 to TRBJ2-3; D possibly corresponds to TRBD2 (5 bases). The CDR3 spans 15 residues. Trimming cost V 4 bases and J 0 bases, with 11 bases left between them. Germline CDR1 and CDR2: SSHAT and FNYEAQ (reference sequence).

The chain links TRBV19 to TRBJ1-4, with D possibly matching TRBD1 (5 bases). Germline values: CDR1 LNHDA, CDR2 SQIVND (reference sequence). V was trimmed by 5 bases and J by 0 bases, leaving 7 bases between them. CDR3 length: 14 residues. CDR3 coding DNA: TGTGCCAGTAGTTTGGGGGCAACTAATGAAAAACTGTTTTTT. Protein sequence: CASSLGATNEKLFF.

This CDR3 reads CASSRLPDRGNSPLHF. CDR3 bases: TGTGCCAGCTCACGCCTACCAGACAGGGGAAATTCACCCCTCCACTTT. The gene calls are TRBV18 and TRBJ1-6; 8 bases agree with TRBD1. CDR1 is KGHSH, CDR2 LQKENI, per germline. J was trimmed by 7 bases and V by 4 bases; bases with no gene match: 9. The CDR3 totals 16 residues.

In DNA form, the CDR3 reads TGTGCCAGCAGCGGCCTTCCTACAGGGACTGGGGCCAACGTCCTGACTTTC. It encodes CASSGLPTGTGANVLTF. The chain carries TRBV7-9 and TRBJ2-6; D is perhaps TRBD1 (6 bases). Germline V CDR1 and CDR2: SEHNR, FQNEAQ (reference sequence). Trimming left V 5 bases short and J 2 bases short, with 16 bases between. This CDR3 is 17 amino acids long.

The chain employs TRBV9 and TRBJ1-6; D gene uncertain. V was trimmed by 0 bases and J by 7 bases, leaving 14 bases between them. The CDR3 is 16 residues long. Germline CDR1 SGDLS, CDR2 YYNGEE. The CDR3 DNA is TGTGCCAGCAGCGTAGGGCTTGGCTGGGTGAATTCACCCCTCCACTTT. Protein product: CASSVGLGWVNSPLHF.

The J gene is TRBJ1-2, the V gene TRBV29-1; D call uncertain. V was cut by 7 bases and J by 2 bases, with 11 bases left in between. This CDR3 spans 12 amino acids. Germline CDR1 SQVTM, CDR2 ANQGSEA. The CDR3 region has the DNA TGCAGCGCTATTCTGGGAAACTATGGCTACACCTTC. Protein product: CSAILGNYGYTF.